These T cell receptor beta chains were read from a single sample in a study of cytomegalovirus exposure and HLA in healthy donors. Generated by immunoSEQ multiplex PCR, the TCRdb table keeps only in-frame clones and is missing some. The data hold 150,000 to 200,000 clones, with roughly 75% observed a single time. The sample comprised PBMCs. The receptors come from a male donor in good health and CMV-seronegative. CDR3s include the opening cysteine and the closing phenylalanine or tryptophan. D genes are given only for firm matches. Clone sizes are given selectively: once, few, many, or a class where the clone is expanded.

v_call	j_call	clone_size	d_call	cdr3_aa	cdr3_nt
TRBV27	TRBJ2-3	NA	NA	CASSLFGGTDTQYF	TGTGCCAGCAGTTTATTTGGGGGGACAGATACGCAGTATTTT
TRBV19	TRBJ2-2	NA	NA	CASSILLGTGTGELFF	TGTGCCAGTAGTATTTTGCTGGGCACGGGGACCGGGGAGCTGTTTTTT
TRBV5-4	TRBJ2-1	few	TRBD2	CASSLGIAGGYNEQFF	TGTGCCAGCAGCTTGGGAATAGCGGGAGGTTACAATGAGCAGTTCTTC
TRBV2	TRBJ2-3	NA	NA	CASSFRGGAGDTQYF	TGTGCCAGCTCCTTTAGAGGGGGGGCAGGAGATACGCAGTATTTT
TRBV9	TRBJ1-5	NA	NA	CASSVAPVNQPQHF	TGTGCCAGCAGCGTAGCGCCAGTTAATCAGCCCCAGCATTTT
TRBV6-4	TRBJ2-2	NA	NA	CASRKTGANTGELFF	TGTGCCAGCAGAAAAACAGGCGCGAACACCGGGGAGCTGTTTTTT
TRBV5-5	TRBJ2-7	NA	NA	CASRQGPEQYF	TGTGCCAGCAGACAGGGACCCGAGCAGTACTTC
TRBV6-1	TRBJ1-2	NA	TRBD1	CASRTLGQGHGYTF	TGTGCCAGCAGAACCCTCGGACAGGGGCATGGCTACACCTTC
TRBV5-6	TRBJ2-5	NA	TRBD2	CASSSLSGRAQTQYF	TGTGCCAGCAGCTCCTTGAGCGGGAGGGCCCAGACCCAGTACTTC
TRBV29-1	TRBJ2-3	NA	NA	CSVDPSISDTQYF	TGCAGCGTTGACCCTAGTATATCAGATACGCAGTATTTT
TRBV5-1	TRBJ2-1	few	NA	CASSGGHGYNEQFF	TGCGCCAGCAGCGGAGGGCATGGATACAATGAGCAGTTCTTC
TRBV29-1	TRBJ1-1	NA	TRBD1	CSVTPLGQATFF	TGCAGCGTTACTCCCCTTGGACAGGCAACTTTCTTT
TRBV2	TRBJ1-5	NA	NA	CASSEARGNQPQHF	TGTGCCAGCAGTGAAGCAAGAGGGAATCAGCCCCAGCATTTT
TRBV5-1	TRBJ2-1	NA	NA	CASRTRGGYRDNEQFF	TGCGCCAGCAGAACGAGGGGAGGATATAGGGACAATGAGCAGTTCTTC
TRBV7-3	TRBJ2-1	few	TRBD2	CASSSQAGVSYNEQFF	TGTGCCAGCAGCAGCCAAGCGGGGGTCTCCTACAATGAGCAGTTCTTC
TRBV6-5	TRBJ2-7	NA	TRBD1	CASSYSFTGVEQYF	TGTGCCAGCAGTTACTCGTTCACAGGGGTTGAGCAGTACTTC
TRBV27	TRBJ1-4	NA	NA	CASTGGGKLFF	TGTGCCAGCACCGGCGGGGGAAAACTGTTTTTT
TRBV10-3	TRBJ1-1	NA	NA	CAISEPSLAEAFF	TGTGCCATCAGTGAGCCGTCCCTCGCTGAAGCTTTCTTT
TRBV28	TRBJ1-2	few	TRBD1	CASRDRSNYGYTF	TGTGCCAGCCGGGACAGATCTAACTATGGCTACACCTTC
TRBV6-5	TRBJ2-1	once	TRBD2	CASSYFGLAGNNEQFF	TGTGCCAGCAGTTACTTCGGACTAGCGGGCAACAATGAGCAGTTCTTC
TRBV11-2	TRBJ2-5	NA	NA	CASSQQETQYF	TGTGCCAGCAGCCAACAAGAGACCCAGTACTTC
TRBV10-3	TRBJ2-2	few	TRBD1	CAISEGQGITGELFF	TGTGCCATCAGTGAGGGACAGGGGATCACCGGGGAGCTGTTTTTT
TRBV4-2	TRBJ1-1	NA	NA	CASRRTADTEAFF	TGTGCCAGCAGAAGGACAGCTGACACTGAAGCTTTCTTT
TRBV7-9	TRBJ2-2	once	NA	CASSLALGAGELFF	TGTGCCAGCAGCTTAGCGCTCGGGGCCGGGGAGCTGTTTTTT
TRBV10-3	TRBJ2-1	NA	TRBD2	CAISESSGGRYNEQFF	TGTGCCATCAGTGAGTCGAGCGGGGGACGCTACAATGAGCAGTTCTTC
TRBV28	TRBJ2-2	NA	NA	CASSSQGSGELFF	TGTGCCAGCAGTTCCCAGGGTTCCGGGGAGCTGTTTTTT
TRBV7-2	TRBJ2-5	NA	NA	CASTSPPRETQYF	TGTGCCAGCACCTCCCCCCCCCGTGAGACCCAGTACTTC